The 8 T cell receptor beta chains given below trace back to one sample, sequenced in a study of OX40 agonist ivuxolimab in advanced cancers. The table came from immunoSEQ multiplex PCR; TCRdb's copy has only in-frame clones and leaves some out. Altogether 65,000 to 95,000 clones are present, roughly nine tenths being singletons, with the ten largest covering around 0.19%. Material: CD4+ or CD8+ T cells sorted from blood, obtained in a trial of the OX40 agonist ivuxolimab. These receptors were taken from an adult with an advanced solid tumor such as melanoma, head and neck, liver or kidney cancer.

This rearrangement joins TRBV5-6 to TRBJ2-5, with D possibly TRBD2 on 6 matching bases. Germline V lookup: CDR1 SGHDT, CDR2 YYEEEE. The CDR3 is 16 amino acids. Trimming took 3 bases from V and 1 from J, leaving 16 bases between them. CDR3 region: CASSSYGTFSQETQYF. In nucleotides, the CDR3 is TGTGCCAGCAGCTCCTACGGGACTTTTAGCCAAGAGACCCAGTACTTC. The full variable domain, rest sourced from reference TRBV5-6 and TRBJ2-5, is DAGVTQSPTHLIKTRGQQVTLRCSPKSGHDTVSWYQQALGQGPQFIFQYYEEEERQRGNFPDRFSGHQFPNYSSELNVNALLLGDSALYLCASSSYGTFSQETQYFGPGTRLLVL.

The chain joins TRBV5-1 to TRBJ2-5, with 9 bases identical to TRBD2. The CDR3 is 17 residues long. CDR1 SGHRS and CDR2 YFSETQ come from the germline V gene. V was clipped by 4 bases and J by 4 bases; unmatched bases: 14. The CDR3 loop is CASSPPTGGGAGETQYF. The CDR3 DNA follows: TGCGCCAGCAGCCCCCCGACTGGCGGGGGGGCTGGAGAGACCCAGTACTTC.

The J gene is TRBJ2-1, the V gene TRBV9, with TRBD2 matching 10 bases. Germline CDR1 is SGDLS and CDR2 is YYNGEE. CDR3 length: 15 amino acids. After removal of 2 bases from V and 7 bases from J, the junction contained 6 bases not matched to a gene. The CDR3 is CASSVQRGGRNEQFF. Written as DNA, the CDR3 is TGTGCCAGCAGCGTCCAGCGGGGGGGCCGGAATGAGCAGTTCTTC.

V is TRBV6-6 and J is TRBJ1-1; 7 bases are a match to TRBD1. This CDR3 spans 12 amino acids. Germline CDR1 reads MNHNY; CDR2 reads SVGAGI (reference sequence). Losses at the gene ends were 6 bases for V and 7 bases for J; bases not matched to a gene: 5. The CDR3 nucleotides are TGTGCCAGCAGGGGACAGTATAATGAAGCTTTCTTT. As protein: CASRGQYNEAFF.

The chain uses TRBV10-3 and TRBJ1-5; weak D call: TRBD1 (5 bases). V was clipped by 8 bases and J by 10 bases, with 18 bases between them. CDR1 is ENHRY, CDR2 SYGVKD, per germline. The CDR3 consists of 13 residues. The CDR3 DNA reads TGTGCCATCCGTCCGGAGGGGCCGTCACCCCAGCATTTT. This gives the protein CAIRPEGPSPQHF.

The V and J genes are TRBV7-2 and TRBJ2-5, with TRBD1 matching over 10 bases. J gave up 2 bases and V 6 bases, and 6 bases lay outside the gene matches. CDR3 length: 15 residues. CDR1 and CDR2 from the germline V gene are SGHTA and FQGNSA. The CDR3 bases are TGTGCCAGCAGTTCAGGGGGACAGGGGCAAGAGACCCAGTACTTC. The encoded protein is CASSSGGQGQETQYF. Using reference TRBV7-2 and TRBJ2-5 for the parts outside the CDR3, the full variable domain is GAGVSQSPSNKVTEKGKDVELRCDPISGHTALYWYRQSLGQGLEFLIYFQGNSAPDKSGLPSDRFSAERTGGSVSTLTIQRTQQEDSAVYLCASSSGGQGQETQYFGPGTRLLVL.

The CDR3 coding sequence is TGTGCCAGCAGCCCCCGGGAGAACTATGGCTACACCTTC. Its protein product is CASSPRENYGYTF. The chain recombines TRBV7-8 with TRBJ1-2; the D is unclear. This CDR3 spans 13 amino acids. Trimming shortened V by 5 bases and J by 2 bases, and 9 bases separated the two germline ends. Germline CDR1 reads SGHVS; CDR2 reads FQNEAQ.

The CDR3 sequence: CASTHPTVAGGLQETQYF. CDR3 sequence (DNA): TGCGCCAGCACCCATCCTACGGTAGCGGGGGGGCTACAAGAGACCCAGTACTTC. The chain carries TRBV5-1 and TRBJ2-5, with 11 bases aligning to TRBD2. The CDR3 is 18 amino acids. Losses at the gene ends were 6 bases for V and 2 bases for J; bases not matched to a gene: 15. CDR1 SGHRS and CDR2 YFSETQ come from the germline V gene.